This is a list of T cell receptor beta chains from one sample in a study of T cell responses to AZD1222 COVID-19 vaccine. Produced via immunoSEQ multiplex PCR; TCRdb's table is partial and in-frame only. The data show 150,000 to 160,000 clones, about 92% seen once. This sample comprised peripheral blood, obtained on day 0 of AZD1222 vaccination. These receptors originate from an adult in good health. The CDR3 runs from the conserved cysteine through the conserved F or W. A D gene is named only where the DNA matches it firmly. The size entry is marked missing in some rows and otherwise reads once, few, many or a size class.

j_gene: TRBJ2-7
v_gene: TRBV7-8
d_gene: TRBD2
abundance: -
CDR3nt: TGTGCCACTTCTAGCGGGAGTTCCGGCTACGAGCAGTACTTC
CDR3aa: CATSSGSSGYEQYF

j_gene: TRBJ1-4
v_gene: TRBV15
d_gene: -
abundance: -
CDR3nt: TGTGCCACCAGCAGAGATCGAGGGGGTCCCACAACTAATGAAAAACTGTTTTTT
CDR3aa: CATSRDRGGPTTNEKLFF

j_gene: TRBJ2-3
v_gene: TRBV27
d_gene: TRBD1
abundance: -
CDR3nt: TGTGCCCTGGGGACAGGGCGCACAGATACGCAGTATTTT
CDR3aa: CALGTGRTDTQYF

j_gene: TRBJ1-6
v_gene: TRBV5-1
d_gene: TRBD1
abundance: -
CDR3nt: TGCGCCAGCAGCTTGTTCGGACAGGGTGACTCACCCCTCCACTTT
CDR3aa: CASSLFGQGDSPLHF

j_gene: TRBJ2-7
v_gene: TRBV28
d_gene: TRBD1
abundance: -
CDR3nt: TGTGCCAGCAGTTCAGGGGGTACCCTCTACGAGCAGTACTTC
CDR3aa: CASSSGGTLYEQYF

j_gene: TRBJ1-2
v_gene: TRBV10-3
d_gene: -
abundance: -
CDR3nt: TGTGCCATCAGTGACATACCGAATAACTATGGCTACACCTTC
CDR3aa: CAISDIPNNYGYTF

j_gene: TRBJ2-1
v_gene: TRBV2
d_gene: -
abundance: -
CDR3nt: TGTGCCAGCAGTCCCAGCAGGGGCCATGAGCAGTTCTTC
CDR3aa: CASSPSRGHEQFF

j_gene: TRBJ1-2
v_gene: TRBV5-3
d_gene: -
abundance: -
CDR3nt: TGTGCCCCGAGCGGGGGCTACACCTTC
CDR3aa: CAPSGGYTF

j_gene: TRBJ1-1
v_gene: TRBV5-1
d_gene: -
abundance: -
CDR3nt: TGCGCCAGCAGCTTGGATGGGGGAATGAGGACTGAAGCTTTCTTT
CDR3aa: CASSLDGGMRTEAFF

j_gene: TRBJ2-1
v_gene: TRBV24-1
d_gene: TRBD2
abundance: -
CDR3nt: TGTGCCACCAGTGATAGCCTAGCGGACTCCTACAATGAGCAGTTCTTC
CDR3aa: CATSDSLADSYNEQFF

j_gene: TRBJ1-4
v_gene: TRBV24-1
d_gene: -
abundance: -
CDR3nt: TGTGCCACCAGTGAAAAAACGGGGACTAATGAAAAACTGTTTTTT
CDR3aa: CATSEKTGTNEKLFF

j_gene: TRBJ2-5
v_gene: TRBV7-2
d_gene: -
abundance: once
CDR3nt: TGTGCCAGCAGCTTAGTCTGGGGACTGTACCAAGAGACCCAGTACTTC
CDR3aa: CASSLVWGLYQETQYF

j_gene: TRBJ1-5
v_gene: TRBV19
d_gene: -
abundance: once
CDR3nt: TGTGCCAGTACGGGGGACTTCGGCGGTCAGCCCCAGCATTTT
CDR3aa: CASTGDFGGQPQHF

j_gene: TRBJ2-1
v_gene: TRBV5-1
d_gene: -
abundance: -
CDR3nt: TGCGCCAGCAGCTTGAGAGGGGTCCATTCCTACAATGAGCAGTTCTTC
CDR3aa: CASSLRGVHSYNEQFF

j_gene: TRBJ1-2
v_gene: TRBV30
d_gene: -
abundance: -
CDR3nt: TGTGCCTGGGGGGCGGGGGCTTTGTCGCGTGGCTACACCTTC
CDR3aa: CAWGAGALSRGYTF

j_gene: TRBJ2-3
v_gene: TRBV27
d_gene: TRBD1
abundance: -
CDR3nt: TGTGCCAGCAGCTGGGGGTGGGACAGGGTTGATACGCAGTATTTT
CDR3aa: CASSWGWDRVDTQYF

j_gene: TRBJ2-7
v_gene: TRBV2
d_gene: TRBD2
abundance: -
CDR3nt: TGTGCCAGCAGTGAGGGTCTAGCGGGAGGCCTCTACGAGCAGTACTTC
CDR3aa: CASSEGLAGGLYEQYF

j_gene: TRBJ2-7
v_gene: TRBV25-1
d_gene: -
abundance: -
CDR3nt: TGTGCCAGCAGTAGTCGGGCAGGGGCCACCTACGAGCAGTACTTC
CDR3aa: CASSSRAGATYEQYF

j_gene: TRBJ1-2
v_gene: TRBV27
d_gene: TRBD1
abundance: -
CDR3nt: TGTGCCAGCAGTTTCCGGGACAGGGGACCCTATGGCTACACCTTC
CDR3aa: CASSFRDRGPYGYTF

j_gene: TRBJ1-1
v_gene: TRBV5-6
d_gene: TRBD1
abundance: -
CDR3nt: TGTGCCAGCAGCCTTTGGGTCAGGGGGATGAACACTGAAGCTTTCTTT
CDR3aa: CASSLWVRGMNTEAFF

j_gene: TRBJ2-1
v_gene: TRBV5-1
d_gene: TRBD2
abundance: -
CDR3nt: TGCGCCAGCAAGGACGGATCTCTTCTAGCGGGCCACGGCAATGAGCAGTTCTTC
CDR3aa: CASKDGSLLAGHGNEQFF

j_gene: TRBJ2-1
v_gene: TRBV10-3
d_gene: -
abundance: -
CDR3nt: TGTGCCATCAGCGCCGACAGGAAAGATGAGCAGTTCTTC
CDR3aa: CAISADRKDEQFF

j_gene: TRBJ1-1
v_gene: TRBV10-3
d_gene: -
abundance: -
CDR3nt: TGTGTCATCAGTGAGTCTACCCTTCCTGAAGCTTTCTTT
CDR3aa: CVISESTLPEAFF

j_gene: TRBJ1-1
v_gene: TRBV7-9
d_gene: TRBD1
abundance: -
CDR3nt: TGTGCCAGCAGCCTCAGGGACAGCCGTCATATCTTT
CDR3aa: CASSLRDSRHIF

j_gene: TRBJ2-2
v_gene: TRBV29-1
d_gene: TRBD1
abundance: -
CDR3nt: TGCAGCGTTGGAAGAAGGGGGCCCGCTAACGGGGAGCTGTTTTTT
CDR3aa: CSVGRRGPANGELFF

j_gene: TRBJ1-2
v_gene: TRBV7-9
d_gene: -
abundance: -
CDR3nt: TGTGCCAGCAGCTTAAGGGGCAGGGACGGCTACACCTTC
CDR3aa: CASSLRGRDGYTF

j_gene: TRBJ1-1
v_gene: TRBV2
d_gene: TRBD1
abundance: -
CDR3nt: TGTGCCATCCCTCTCCGACAACAGGGGGCCGGGGCTTTCTTT
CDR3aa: CAIPLRQQGAGAFF

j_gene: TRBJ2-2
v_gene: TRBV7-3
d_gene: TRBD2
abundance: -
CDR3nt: TGTGCCAGCAGCTTAGGCGGGAGGATAGGGGAGCTGTTTTTT
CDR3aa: CASSLGGRIGELFF

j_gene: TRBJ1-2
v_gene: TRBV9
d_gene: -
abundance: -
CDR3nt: TGTGCCAGCAGCGTAGAGGGAGGGTATCGGACCTTC
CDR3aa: CASSVEGGYRTF

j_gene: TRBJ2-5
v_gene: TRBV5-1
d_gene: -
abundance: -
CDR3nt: TGCGCCAGCAGCTCTCTTTCGGGGGAGCAAGAGACCCAGTACTTC
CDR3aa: CASSSLSGEQETQYF

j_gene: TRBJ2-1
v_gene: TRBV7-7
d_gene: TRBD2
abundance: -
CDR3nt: TGTGCTAGCAGCTTATTAGCGGGCCGCTCCTACAATGAGCAGTTCTTC
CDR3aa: CASSLLAGRSYNEQFF

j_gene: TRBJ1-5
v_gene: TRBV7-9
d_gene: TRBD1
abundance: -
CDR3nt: TGTGCCAGCAGCCCCGGACAGGAGGGGGGTAATAGCAATCAGCCCCAGCATTTT
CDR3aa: CASSPGQEGGNSNQPQHF

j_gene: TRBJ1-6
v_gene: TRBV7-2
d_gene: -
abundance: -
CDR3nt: TGTGCCAGCAACCTACGGCAGGGTTTTAATTCACCCCTCCACTTT
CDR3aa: CASNLRQGFNSPLHF

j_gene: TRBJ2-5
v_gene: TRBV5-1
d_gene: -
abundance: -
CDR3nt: TGCGCCAGCAGATTGGGGGTCGTGGACTCCCAAGAGACCCAGTACTTC
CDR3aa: CASRLGVVDSQETQYF

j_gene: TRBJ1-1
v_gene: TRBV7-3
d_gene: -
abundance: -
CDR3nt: TGTGCCAGCAGCTCGATGCCGGGCCGGAACACTGAAGCTTTCTTT
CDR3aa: CASSSMPGRNTEAFF

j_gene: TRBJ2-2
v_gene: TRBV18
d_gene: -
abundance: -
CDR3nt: TGTGCCAGCTCACCACAGGGGCATCTGAACACCGGGGAGCTGTTTTTT
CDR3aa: CASSPQGHLNTGELFF

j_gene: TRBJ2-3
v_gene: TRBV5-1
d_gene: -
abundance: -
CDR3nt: TGCGCCAGCAGCTTGTCCCAGGGGGGAGGTACGCAGTATTTT
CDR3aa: CASSLSQGGGTQYF

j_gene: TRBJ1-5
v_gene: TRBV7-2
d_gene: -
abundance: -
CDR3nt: TGTGCCAGCAGCTTAGTGGGGGGTCGCAATCAGCCCCAGCATTTT
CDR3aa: CASSLVGGRNQPQHF

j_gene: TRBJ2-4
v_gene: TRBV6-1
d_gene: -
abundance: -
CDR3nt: TGTGCCAGCAGTGAATCTGGGGATGCCCGGGAACCAAAAAACATTCAGTACTTC
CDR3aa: CASSESGDAREPKNIQYF

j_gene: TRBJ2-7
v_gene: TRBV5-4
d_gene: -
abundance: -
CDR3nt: TGTGCCAGCAGCTTGGCACCGGGACCTACAAGATACGAGCAGTACTTC
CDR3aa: CASSLAPGPTRYEQYF

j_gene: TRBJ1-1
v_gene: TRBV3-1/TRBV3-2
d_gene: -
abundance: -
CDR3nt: TGTGCCAGCAGCCAATGGTACGGGGAAAACACTGAAGCTTTCTTT
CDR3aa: CASSQWYGENTEAFF

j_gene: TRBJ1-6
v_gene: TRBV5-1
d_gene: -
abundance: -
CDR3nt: TGCGCCAGTAGAGGGACATCGGGTAATTCACCCCTCCACTTT
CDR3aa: CASRGTSGNSPLHF

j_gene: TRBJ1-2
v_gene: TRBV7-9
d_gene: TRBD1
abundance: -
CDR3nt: TGTGCCAGCAGCTCCAGGGGGGCCAGGGCGTCTGCTGGCTACACCTTC
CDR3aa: CASSSRGARASAGYTF

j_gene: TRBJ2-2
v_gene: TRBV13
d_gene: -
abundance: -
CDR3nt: TGTGCCAGCAGCATAACACTCTCGGACTTCCGGGCCCCGACCGGGGAGCTGTTTTTT
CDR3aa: CASSITLSDFRAPTGELFF

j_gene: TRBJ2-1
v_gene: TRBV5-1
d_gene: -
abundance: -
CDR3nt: TGCGCCAGCAGCCCGGGCGGAAGCAATGAGCAGTTCTTC
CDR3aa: CASSPGGSNEQFF

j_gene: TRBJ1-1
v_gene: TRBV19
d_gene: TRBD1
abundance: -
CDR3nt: TGTGCCAGTAGTATATGGGTCCGGGACAGGGGGCTCGGGGTTAGAGCTTTCTTT
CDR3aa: CASSIWVRDRGLGVRAFF

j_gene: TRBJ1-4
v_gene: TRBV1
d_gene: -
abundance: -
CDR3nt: TGCACCAGCAGCCCGGGGACAGGGGAAGAAAAACTGTTTTTT
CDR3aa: CTSSPGTGEEKLFF

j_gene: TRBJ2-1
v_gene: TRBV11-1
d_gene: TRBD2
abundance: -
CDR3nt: TGTGCCAGCCTACGACTAGCGGGAGTGGGGGAGCAGTTCTTC
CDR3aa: CASLRLAGVGEQFF

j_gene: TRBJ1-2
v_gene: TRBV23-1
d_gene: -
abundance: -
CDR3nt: TGCGCCAGCAGTCATGGTGCTATGGCTGGCTACACCTTC
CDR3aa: CASSHGAMAGYTF

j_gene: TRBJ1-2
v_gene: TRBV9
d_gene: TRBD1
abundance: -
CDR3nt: TGTGCCAGCAGCGAGCGGACAGGGCTTGTTGACGGCTACACCTTC
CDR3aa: CASSERTGLVDGYTF

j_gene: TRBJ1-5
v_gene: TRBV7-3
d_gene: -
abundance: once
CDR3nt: TGTGCCAGCAGCTTAACCAACAATCAGCCCCAGCATTTT
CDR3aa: CASSLTNNQPQHF

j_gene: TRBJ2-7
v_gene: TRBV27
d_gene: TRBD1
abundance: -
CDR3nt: TGTGCCAGCAGGCAGACAGGGGTGTTCTACGAGCAGTACTTC
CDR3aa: CASRQTGVFYEQYF

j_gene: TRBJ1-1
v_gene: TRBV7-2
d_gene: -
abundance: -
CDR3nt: TGTGCCAGCAGCGGGGGTGCGTGGACTGAAGCTTTCTTT
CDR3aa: CASSGGAWTEAFF

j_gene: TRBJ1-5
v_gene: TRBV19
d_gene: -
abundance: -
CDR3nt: TGTGCCAGCCGTCCAGGGGCATATAGCAATCAGCCCCAGCATTTT
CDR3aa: CASRPGAYSNQPQHF